The 17 T cell receptor beta chains below come from one sample, sequenced in a study of T cell responses to AZD1222 COVID-19 vaccine. Only in-frame clones appear in the TCRdb table, and some are missing; sequencing was by immunoSEQ multiplex PCR. The table has 75,000 to 85,000 clones, around nine tenths seen once. Sequenced material: peripheral blood, taken 28 days after the second AZD1222 dose. These receptors all stem from an adult who received the AZD1222 COVID-19 vaccine.

The J gene is TRBJ1-5, the V gene TRBV30; D uncertain. Per germline, CDR1 GTSNPN and CDR2 SVGIG (reference sequence). V shed 2 bases and J shed 7 bases, with 12 bases lying between them. This CDR3 is 13 amino acids long. CDR3 region: CAWSREFQQPQHF. CDR3 in DNA: TGTGCCTGGAGTAGAGAATTCCAACAGCCCCAGCATTTT.

With respect to this clone: At one boundary the junction diverges from the germline segment, which might be a read error. The chain carries TRBV2 and TRBJ2-7; D is unclear. CDR1 is SNHLY and CDR2 is FYNNEI in the germline V gene. CDR3 length: 12 residues. The CDR3 sequence: CASSDDSFEQYF. CDR3 nucleotides: TGTGCCAGCAGCGACGACTCCTTCGAGCAGTACTTC. Supplemented by reference TRBV2 and TRBJ2-7, the full variable domain reads EPEVTQTPSHQVTQMGQEVILRCVPISNHLYFYWYRQILGQKVEFLVSFYNNEISEKSEIFDDQFSVERPDGSNFTLKIRSTKLEDSAMYFCASSDDSFEQYFGPGTRLTVT.

The rearrangement uses TRBV5-8 and TRBJ2-7, with a possible D match to TRBD1 (5 bases). Germline V gene sequence: CDR1 SGHTS, CDR2 YDEGEE. The CDR3 contains 14 residues. V dropped 1 base and J dropped 3 bases, with 11 bases sitting between them. The CDR3 DNA follows: TGTGCCAGCAGCTTGTTGGGGCTCCTCTACGAGCAGTACTTC. Translation gives CASSLLGLLYEQYF. The complete variable domain, with remaining parts taken from reference TRBV5-8 and TRBJ2-7, reads EAGVTQSPTHLIKTRGQQATLRCSPISGHTSVYWYQQALGLGLQFLLWYDEGEERNRGNFPPRFSGRQFPNYSSELNVNALELEDSALYLCASSLLGLLYEQYFGPGTRLTVT.

V gene TRBV4-1 combines with J gene TRBJ2-7; TRBD2 might be the D (7 bases). The CDR3 contains 13 residues. Germline values: CDR1 MGHRA, CDR2 YSYEKL. Trimming cost V 5 bases and J 5 bases, with 13 bases left between them. The CDR3 loop is CASSVRGADEQYF. The CDR3 region has the DNA TGCGCCAGCAGCGTACGGGGGGCCGACGAGCAGTACTTC.

For the CDR3, the DNA is TGTGCCACCAGTGATTTCGGGACAGGGAGAGTAGGTGAGCAGTTCTTC. The encoded protein is CATSDFGTGRVGEQFF. V gene TRBV24-1 combines with J gene TRBJ2-1; TRBD1 agrees at 9 bases. This CDR3 is 16 amino acids long. Germline loops: CDR1 KGHDR, CDR2 SFDVKD. With V trimmed by 1 base and J by 9 bases, 9 bases remained unmatched.

The chain joins TRBV2 to TRBJ1-4; 7 nucleotides line up with TRBD1. The CDR3 length is 13 residues. The junction had 7 bases not matched to a gene; V was cut back by 10 bases and J by 5 bases. CDR1 and CDR2 from the germline V gene are SNHLY and FYNNEI. The CDR3, as DNA: TGTGCCAACAGCCCACAGGGGAATGAAAAACTGTTTTTT. As protein: CANSPQGNEKLFF.

This chain links TRBV7-9 with TRBJ1-1; a possible D gene is TRBD1 (6 bases). V lost 3 bases and J 5 bases, leaving 10 bases between the germline ends. Germline values: CDR1 SEHNR, CDR2 FQNEAQ (reference sequence). This CDR3 spans 13 amino acids. CDR3 region: CASSFRQGTEAFF. The CDR3 nucleotides read TGTGCCAGCAGCTTCCGGCAGGGGACTGAAGCTTTCTTT.

This clone came up once. The chain uses TRBV9 and TRBJ1-1, with a weak D call TRBD1 (6 bases). The CDR3 contains 16 residues. CDR1 and CDR2 from the germline V gene are SGDLS and YYNGEE. V was clipped by 0 bases and J by 0 bases, with 12 bases between them. The DNA for the CDR3 is TGTGCCAGCAGCGTAGGTTTAGGGGACATGAACACTGAAGCTTTCTTT. Translated: CASSVGLGDMNTEAFF.

V usage is TRBV7-9 and J usage is TRBJ1-3; D remains ambiguous. The germline CDR1 and CDR2 sequences are SEHNR and FQNEAQ (reference sequence). With 1 base removed from V and 1 base from J, the gap between germline ends came to 8 bases. CDR3 length equals 15 residues. The DNA for the CDR3 is TGTGCCAGCAGCTTAGGGTGGGAGTCTGGAAACACCATATATTTT. This translates into CASSLGWESGNTIYF.

The chain uses TRBV20-1 and TRBJ1-4; perhaps TRBD1 as D (6 bases). The germline V gene encodes CDR1 DFQATT and CDR2 SNEGSKA (reference sequence). The CDR3 is made up of 13 amino acids. Trimming took off 3 bases at V and 5 bases at J, with 10 bases between the two ends. This chain's CDR3 is CSASTGRNEKLFF. CDR3 bases: TGCAGTGCTAGTACAGGGCGAAATGAAAAACTGTTTTTT.

On this clone: A read error may produce the germline difference seen at one junction end. The J gene is TRBJ1-3, the V gene TRBV9, with D perhaps matching TRBD1 (5 bases). The CDR3 sequence is 15 residues long. Germline CDR1 and CDR2: SGDLS and YYNGEE. The DNA for the CDR3 is TGTGCCAGCAGCGTAGAGGGGAGCTCTGGAAACATCATATATTTT. Protein product: CASSVEGSSGNIIYF.

The chain recombines TRBV6-2 or TRBV6-3 with TRBJ2-5; tentatively, D is TRBD2 (7 bases). Germline V gene lookup returns CDR1 MNHEY and CDR2 SVGEGT. CDR3 size: 14 residues. V lost 2 bases to trimming and J lost 5 bases, with 12 bases between them. The CDR3 here is CASSYLGGGETQYF. DNA of the CDR3: TGTGCCAGCAGTTACCTAGGGGGAGGGGAGACCCAGTACTTC.

The chain couples TRBV5-4 to TRBJ1-1; the match to TRBD1 covers 9 bases. The ends lost 4 bases at V and 11 bases at J; junction bases unmatched: 9. This CDR3 spans 13 amino acids. Germline V gene lookup returns CDR1 SGHNT and CDR2 YYREEE (reference sequence). The CDR3 DNA sequence: TGTGCCAGCAGCACGGACAGGGGAGGGAAGGCTTTCTTT. Its protein is CASSTDRGGKAFF. Variable domain in full (rest from reference TRBV5-4 and TRBJ1-1): ETGVTQSPTHLIKTRGQQVTLRCSSQSGHNTVSWYQQALGQGPQFIFQYYREEENGRGNFPPRFSGLQFPNYSSELNVNALELDDSALYLCASSTDRGGKAFFGQGTRLTVV.

The chain combines TRBV4-3 with TRBJ1-6, with D hard to call. This CDR3 spans 16 amino acids. Per the germline V gene, CDR1 is LGHNA and CDR2 is YSLEER. The germline V and J ends were trimmed by 2 bases and 9 bases, with 17 bases remaining between them. The CDR3 loop reads CASSQLRAVSGSPLHF. DNA of the CDR3: TGCGCCAGCAGCCAACTTCGGGCAGTAAGCGGTTCACCCCTCCACTTT.

The chain carries TRBV19 and TRBJ1-5; no firm D call. CDR1 LNHDA and CDR2 SQIVND come from the germline V gene (reference sequence). The CDR3 loop spans 15 amino acids. Trimming pared 5 bases from V and 6 bases from J, leaving 17 bases between. The chain's CDR3 is CASSASSIKTQPQHF. As DNA, the CDR3 is TGTGCCAGTAGTGCCTCCTCGATTAAAACTCAGCCCCAGCATTTT.

V usage is TRBV12-3 or TRBV12-4 and J usage is TRBJ1-5, with TRBD1 matching 7 bases. This CDR3 is built from 13 residues. V shed 5 bases, J shed 9 bases, and the junction held 7 bases outside the gene matches. The CDR3 is CASSRDSLGPQHF. CDR3 nucleotide sequence: TGTGCCAGCAGTCGGGACAGCTTAGGGCCCCAGCATTTT.

The genes are TRBV6-5 and TRBJ2-7; unclear D gene. The CDR3 runs to 11 residues. CDR1 MNHEY and CDR2 SVGAGI come from the germline V gene. The germline V and J ends were trimmed by 2 bases and 6 bases, with 5 bases remaining between them. As DNA, the CDR3 is TGTGCCAGCAGTTACGGACCCGAGCAGTACTTC. Translation gives CASSYGPEQYF.